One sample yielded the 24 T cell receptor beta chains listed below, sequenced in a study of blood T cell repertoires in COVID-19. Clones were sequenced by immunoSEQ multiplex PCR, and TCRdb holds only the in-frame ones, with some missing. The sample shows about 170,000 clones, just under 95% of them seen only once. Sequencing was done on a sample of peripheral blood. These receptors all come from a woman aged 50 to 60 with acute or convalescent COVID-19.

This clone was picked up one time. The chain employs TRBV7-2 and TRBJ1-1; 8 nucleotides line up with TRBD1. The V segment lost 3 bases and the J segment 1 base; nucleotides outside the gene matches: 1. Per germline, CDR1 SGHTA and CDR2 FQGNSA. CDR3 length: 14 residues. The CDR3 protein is CASSLTGANTEAFF. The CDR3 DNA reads TGTGCCAGCAGCTTGACAGGGGCGAACACTGAAGCTTTCTTT.

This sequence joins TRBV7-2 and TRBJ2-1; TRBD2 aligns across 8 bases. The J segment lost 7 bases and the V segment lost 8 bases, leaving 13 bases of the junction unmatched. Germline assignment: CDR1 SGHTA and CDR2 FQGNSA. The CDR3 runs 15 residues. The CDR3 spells CASSTTVPSGNEQFF. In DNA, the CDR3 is TGTGCCAGCTCCACGACAGTGCCTAGCGGGAATGAGCAGTTCTTC.

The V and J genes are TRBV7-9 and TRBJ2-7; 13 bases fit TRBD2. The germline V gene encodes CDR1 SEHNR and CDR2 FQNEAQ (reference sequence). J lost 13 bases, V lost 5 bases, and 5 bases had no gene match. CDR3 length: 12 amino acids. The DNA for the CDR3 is TGTGCCAGCAGCGTCACTAGCGGGAGGGTATACTTC. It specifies CASSVTSGRVYF.

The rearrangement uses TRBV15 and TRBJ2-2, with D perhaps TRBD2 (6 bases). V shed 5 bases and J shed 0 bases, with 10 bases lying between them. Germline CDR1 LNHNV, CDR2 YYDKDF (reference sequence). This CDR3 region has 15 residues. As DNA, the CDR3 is TGTGCCACCAGCGTAGCGGTTACGAACACCGGGGAGCTGTTTTTT. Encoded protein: CATSVAVTNTGELFF. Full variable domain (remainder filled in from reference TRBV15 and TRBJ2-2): DAMVIQNPRYQVTQFGKPVTLSCSQTLNHNVMYWYQQKSSQAPKLLFHYYDKDFNNEADTPDNFQSRRPNTSFCFLDIRSPGLGDTAMYLCATSVAVTNTGELFFGEGSRLTVL.

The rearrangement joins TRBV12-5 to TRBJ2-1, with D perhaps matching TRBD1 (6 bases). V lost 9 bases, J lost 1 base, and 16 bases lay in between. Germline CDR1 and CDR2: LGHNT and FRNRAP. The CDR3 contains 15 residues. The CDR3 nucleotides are TGTGCTAGCGAAGAGGTAGGGGGTTCCTACAATGAGCAGTTCTTC. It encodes CASEEVGGSYNEQFF. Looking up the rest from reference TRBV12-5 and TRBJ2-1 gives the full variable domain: DARVTQTPRHKVTEMGQEVTMRCQPILGHNTVFWYRQTMMQGLELLAYFRNRAPLDDSGMPKDRFSAEMPDATLATLKIQPSEPRDSAVYFCASEEVGGSYNEQFFGPGTRLTVL.

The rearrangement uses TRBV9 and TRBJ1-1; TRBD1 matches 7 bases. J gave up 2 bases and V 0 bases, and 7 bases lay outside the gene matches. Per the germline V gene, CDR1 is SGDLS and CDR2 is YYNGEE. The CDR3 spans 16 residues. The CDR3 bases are TGTGCCAGCAGCGTAGGAATCAGAGGGGGCAACACTGAAGCTTTCTTT. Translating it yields CASSVGIRGGNTEAFF.

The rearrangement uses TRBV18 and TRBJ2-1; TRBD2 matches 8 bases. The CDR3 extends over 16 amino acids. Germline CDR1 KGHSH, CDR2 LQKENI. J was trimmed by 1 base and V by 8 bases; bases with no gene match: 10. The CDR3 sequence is CASDRGGDLSYNEQFF. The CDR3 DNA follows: TGTGCCAGCGACCGGGGGGGAGATTTGTCCTACAATGAGCAGTTCTTC.

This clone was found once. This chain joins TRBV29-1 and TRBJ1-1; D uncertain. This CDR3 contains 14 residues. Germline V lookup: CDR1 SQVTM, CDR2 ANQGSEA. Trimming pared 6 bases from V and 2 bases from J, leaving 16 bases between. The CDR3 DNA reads TGCAGCGTCCTTCAGGCCTTCGGCAACACTGAAGCTTTCTTT. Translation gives CSVLQAFGNTEAFF.

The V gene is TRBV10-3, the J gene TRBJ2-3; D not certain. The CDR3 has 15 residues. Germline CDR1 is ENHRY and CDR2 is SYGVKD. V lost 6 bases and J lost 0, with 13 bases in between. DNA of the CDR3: TGTGCCATCAGCGACACAGTTACTAGCACAGATACGCAGTATTTT. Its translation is CAISDTVTSTDTQYF.

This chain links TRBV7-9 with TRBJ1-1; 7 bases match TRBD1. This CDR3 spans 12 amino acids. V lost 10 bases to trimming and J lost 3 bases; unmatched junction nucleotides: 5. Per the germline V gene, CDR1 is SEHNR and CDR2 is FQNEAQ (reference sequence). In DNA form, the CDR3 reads TGTGCCACCCTAACAGGGGACACTGAAGCTTTCTTT. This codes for CATLTGDTEAFF.

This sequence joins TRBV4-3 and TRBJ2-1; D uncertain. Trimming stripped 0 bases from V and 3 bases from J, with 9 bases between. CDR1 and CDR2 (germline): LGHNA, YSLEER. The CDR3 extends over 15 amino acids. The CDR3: CASSQELSNYNEQFF. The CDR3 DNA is TGCGCCAGCAGCCAAGAACTAAGCAACTACAATGAGCAGTTCTTC.

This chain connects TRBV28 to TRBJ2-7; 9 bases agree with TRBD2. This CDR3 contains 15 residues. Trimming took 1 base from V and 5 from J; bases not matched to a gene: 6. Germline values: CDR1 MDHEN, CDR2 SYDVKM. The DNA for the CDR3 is TGTGCCAGCAGTTTATATGGCGGGAGGGCACACGAGCAGTACTTC. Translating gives CASSLYGGRAHEQYF.

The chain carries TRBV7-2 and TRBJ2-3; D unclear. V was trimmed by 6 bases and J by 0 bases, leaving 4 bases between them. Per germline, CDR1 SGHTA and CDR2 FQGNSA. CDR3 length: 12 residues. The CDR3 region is CASRASTDTQYF. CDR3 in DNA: TGTGCCAGCAGGGCTAGCACAGATACGCAGTATTTT. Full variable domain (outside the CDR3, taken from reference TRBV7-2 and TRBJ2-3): GAGVSQSPSNKVTEKGKDVELRCDPISGHTALYWYRQSLGQGLEFLIYFQGNSAPDKSGLPSDRFSAERTGGSVSTLTIQRTQQEDSAVYLCASRASTDTQYFGPGTRLTVL.

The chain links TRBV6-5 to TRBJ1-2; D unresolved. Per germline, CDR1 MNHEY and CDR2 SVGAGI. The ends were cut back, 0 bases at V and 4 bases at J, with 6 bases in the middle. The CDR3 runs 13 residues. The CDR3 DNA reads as TGTGCCAGCAGTTACTCTGCCGGCTATGGCTACACCTTC. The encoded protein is CASSYSAGYGYTF.

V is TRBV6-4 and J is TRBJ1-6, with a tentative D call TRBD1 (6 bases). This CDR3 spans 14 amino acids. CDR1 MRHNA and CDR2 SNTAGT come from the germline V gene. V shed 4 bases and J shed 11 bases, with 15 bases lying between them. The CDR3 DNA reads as TGTGCCAGCAGTGTAACAGGGTTGGCGACACCCCTCCACTTT. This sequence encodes CASSVTGLATPLHF.

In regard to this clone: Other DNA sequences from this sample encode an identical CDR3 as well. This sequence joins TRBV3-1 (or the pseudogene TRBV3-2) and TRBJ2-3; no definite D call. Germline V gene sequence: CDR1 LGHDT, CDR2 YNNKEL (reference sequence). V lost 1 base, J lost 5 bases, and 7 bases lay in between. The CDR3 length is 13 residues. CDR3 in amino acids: CASSQGGRDTQYF. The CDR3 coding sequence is TGTGCCAGCAGCCAAGGCGGAAGAGATACGCAGTATTTT.

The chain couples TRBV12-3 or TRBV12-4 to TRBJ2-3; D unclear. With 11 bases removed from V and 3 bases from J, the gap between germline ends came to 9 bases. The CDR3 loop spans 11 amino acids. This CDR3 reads CASAVTDTQYF. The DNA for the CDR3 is TGTGCCTCGGCGGTAACAGATACGCAGTATTTT.

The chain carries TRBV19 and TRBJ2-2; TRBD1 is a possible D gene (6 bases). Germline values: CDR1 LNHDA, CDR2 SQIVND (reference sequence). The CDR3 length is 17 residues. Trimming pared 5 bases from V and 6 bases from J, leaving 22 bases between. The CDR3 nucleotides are TGTGCCAGTAGTGAGGGTATCCTGGCAGGGGCGGCCGGGGAGCTGTTTTTT. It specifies CASSEGILAGAAGELFF.

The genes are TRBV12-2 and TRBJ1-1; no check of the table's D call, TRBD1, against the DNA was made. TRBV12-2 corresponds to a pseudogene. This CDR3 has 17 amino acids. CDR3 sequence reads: CASRLMKAGGMNTEAFF. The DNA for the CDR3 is TGTGCAAGTCGCTTAATGAAAGCAGGGGGGATGAACACTGAAGCTTTCTTT.

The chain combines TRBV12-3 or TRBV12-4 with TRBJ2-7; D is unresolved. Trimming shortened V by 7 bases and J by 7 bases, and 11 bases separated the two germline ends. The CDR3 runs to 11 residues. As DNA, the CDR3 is TGTGCCAGCACCCCAGGAAAAGAGCAGTACTTC. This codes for CASTPGKEQYF.

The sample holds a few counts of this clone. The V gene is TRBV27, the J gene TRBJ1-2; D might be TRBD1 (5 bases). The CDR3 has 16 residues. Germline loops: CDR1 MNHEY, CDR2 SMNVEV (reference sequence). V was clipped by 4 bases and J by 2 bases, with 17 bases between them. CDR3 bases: TGTGCCAGCAGTTCCCTTTCGGGAGGGGCAAACTATGGCTACACCTTC. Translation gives CASSSLSGGANYGYTF.

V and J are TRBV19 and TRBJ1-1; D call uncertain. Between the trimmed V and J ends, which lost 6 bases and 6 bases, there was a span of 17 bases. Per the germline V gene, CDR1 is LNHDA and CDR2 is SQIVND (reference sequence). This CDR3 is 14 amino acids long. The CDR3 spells CASRPGPGIAEAFF. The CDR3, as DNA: TGTGCCAGTAGGCCTGGACCCGGGATAGCTGAAGCTTTCTTT.

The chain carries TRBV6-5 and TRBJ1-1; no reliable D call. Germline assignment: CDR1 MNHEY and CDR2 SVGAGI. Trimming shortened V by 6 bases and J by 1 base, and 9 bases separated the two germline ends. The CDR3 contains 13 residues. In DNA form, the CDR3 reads TGTGCCAGCAGCTGGGAGGGGAACACTGAAGCTTTCTTT. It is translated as CASSWEGNTEAFF.

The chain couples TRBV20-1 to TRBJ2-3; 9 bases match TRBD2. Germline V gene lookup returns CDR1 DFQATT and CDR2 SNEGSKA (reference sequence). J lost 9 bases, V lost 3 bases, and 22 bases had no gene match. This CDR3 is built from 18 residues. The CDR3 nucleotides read TGCAGTGCTAGTGGCGGGGCTAGCGGGGCTCACCCACAGAACACGCAGTATTTT. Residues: CSASGGASGAHPQNTQYF.